Following are 29 T cell receptor beta chains from one sample sequenced in a study of cytomegalovirus exposure and HLA in healthy donors. The PCR ran on 60 Vbeta and 13 Jbeta primers. Some clones are missing from TCRdb's copy, which holds only in-frame ones; the method was immunoSEQ multiplex PCR. The sample has some 110,000 clones, 81% seen once; the top ten hold under 4%. Sequenced: PBMCs. The receptors originated from a woman between 25 and 40 years old in good health and CMV-seronegative.

The V call is TRBV6-6, the J call TRBJ1-5, with TRBD1 identical over 9 bases. From germline, CDR1 is MNHNY and CDR2 SVGAGI (reference sequence). The CDR3 length is 16 residues. J gave up 2 bases and V 2 bases, and 4 bases lay outside the gene matches. CDR3: CASSYPTGGGNQPQHF. The DNA for the CDR3 is TGTGCCAGCAGTTACCCGACAGGGGGAGGCAATCAGCCCCAGCATTTT.

The J gene is TRBJ1-5, the V gene TRBV7-2, with TRBD1 as a possible D gene (6 bases). Between the trimmed V and J ends, which lost 2 bases and 3 bases, there was a span of 11 bases. Per germline, CDR1 SGHTA and CDR2 FQGNSA. The CDR3 runs 15 residues. This chain's CDR3 is CASSLQGRNNQPQHF. The CDR3 DNA sequence: TGTGCCAGCAGCTTACAGGGGCGAAACAATCAGCCCCAGCATTTT.

The chain has TRBV5-4 and TRBJ2-1, with 14 positions matching TRBD2. Germline CDR1 reads SGHNT; CDR2 reads YYREEE (reference sequence). CDR3 length: 15 residues. J was trimmed by 9 bases and V by 4 bases; bases with no gene match: 6. This chain's CDR3 is CASSPGLAGAGEQFF. CDR3 in DNA: TGTGCCAGCAGCCCGGGACTAGCGGGAGCGGGTGAGCAGTTCTTC.

The chain combines TRBV5-1 with TRBJ2-1; 12 bases are a match to TRBD2. In germline, CDR1 is SGHRS, CDR2 YFSETQ. V dropped 0 bases and J dropped 9; count of bases not matched to a gene: 13. This CDR3 spans 18 amino acids. CDR3 amino acids: CASSLGTSGMSPRREQFF. CDR3 sequence (DNA): TGCGCCAGCAGCTTGGGGACTAGCGGGATGTCTCCCCGTCGTGAGCAGTTCTTC.

This clone has a single count. The CDR3: CASSLDSREGTEAFF. The DNA for the CDR3 is TGCGCCAGCAGCTTGGATTCCAGGGAGGGCACTGAAGCTTTCTTT. J is TRBJ1-1 and V is TRBV5-1, with D tentatively TRBD1 (5 bases). Trimming took 0 bases from V and 4 from J, leaving 13 bases between them. This CDR3 contains 15 residues. Germline lookup yields CDR1 SGHRS and CDR2 YFSETQ.

The chain uses TRBV5-4 and TRBJ2-2, with D possibly TRBD2 on 6 matching bases. Per germline, CDR1 SGHNT and CDR2 YYREEE (reference sequence). The CDR3 contains 15 residues. Trimming stripped 4 bases from V and 1 base from J, with 11 bases between. CDR3 in amino acids: CASSPRAGNTGELFF. In DNA form, the CDR3 reads TGTGCCAGCAGCCCAAGAGCGGGGAACACCGGGGAGCTGTTTTTT.

The chain couples TRBV5-1 to TRBJ2-3, with TRBD2 matching over 7 bases. Germline assignment: CDR1 SGHRS and CDR2 YFSETQ. CDR3 length: 15 amino acids. The J segment lost 0 bases and the V segment lost 3 bases, leaving 4 bases of the junction unmatched. CDR3 nucleotides: TGCGCCAGCAGCTCACGGGGGGAAAGCACAGATACGCAGTATTTT. It specifies CASSSRGESTDTQYF. The whole variable domain, filled in from reference TRBV5-1 and TRBJ2-3, reads KAGVTQTPRYLIKTRGQQVTLSCSPISGHRSVSWYQQTPGQGLQFLFEYFSETQRNKGNFPGRFSGRQFSNSRSEMNVSTLELGDSALYLCASSSRGESTDTQYFGPGTRLTVL.

This chain links TRBV7-2 with TRBJ2-2; 9 bases map to TRBD1. Germline V gene data show CDR1 as SGHTA and CDR2 as FQGNSA. This CDR3 region has 15 residues. Trimming took 3 bases from V and 8 from J; bases not matched to a gene: 7. CDR3 sequence (DNA): TGTGCCAGCAGCTTTAGCGGACAGGGGTCGGGGGAGCTGTTTTTT. This codes for CASSFSGQGSGELFF.

The rearrangement links TRBV11-2 to TRBJ2-5, with TRBD2 as a possible D gene (5 bases). The germline V and J ends were trimmed by 1 base and 1 base, with 7 bases remaining between them. The germline CDR1 and CDR2 sequences are SGHAT and FQNNGV. The CDR3 extends over 14 amino acids. CDR3 sequence (DNA): TGTGCCAGCAGCTTAGCTAGCCTCCAAGAGACCCAGTACTTC. Translated, it gives CASSLASLQETQYF.

The chain carries TRBV27 and TRBJ2-7, with 11 positions matching TRBD1. The trim removed 5 bases at V and 1 base at J, leaving 10 bases unmatched. Germline V CDR1 and CDR2: MNHEY, SMNVEV (reference sequence). The CDR3 is 17 amino acids. The CDR3 spells CASSTRTGGGRSYEQYF. As DNA, the CDR3 is TGTGCCAGCAGTACTCGGACAGGGGGCGGGAGGTCCTACGAGCAGTACTTC.

As regards this clone: The same CDR3 can be traced to other DNA sequences in this sample. This chain joins TRBV20-1 and TRBJ2-7; the D gene is possibly TRBD2 (6 bases). This CDR3 contains 11 residues. CDR1 is DFQATT, CDR2 SNEGSKA, per germline (reference sequence). The chain's CDR3 is CSARGLYEQYF. CDR3 coding DNA: TGCAGCGCAAGGGGACTCTACGAGCAGTACTTC.

This clone has more than one count but fewer than ten. The V and J genes are TRBV4-1 and TRBJ2-7; D might be TRBD2 (6 bases). Germline lookup yields CDR1 MGHRA and CDR2 YSYEKL. V was shortened by 0 bases and J by 1 base, with 7 bases between the two germline ends. The CDR3 consists of 14 residues. The DNA for the CDR3 is TGCGCCAGCAGCCAAGAACTAGCTTCCTACGAGCAGTACTTC. Encoded protein: CASSQELASYEQYF.

Of note for this clone: The identical CDR3 is also encoded by other nucleotide sequences in the sample. The chain couples TRBV19 to TRBJ1-1; TRBD1 matches at 7 bases. CDR1 LNHDA and CDR2 SQIVND come from the germline V gene (reference sequence). V was pared by 7 bases and J by 8 bases, with 13 bases of the junction left unmatched. The CDR3 sequence is 14 residues long. The CDR3 sequence is CASTTRTGRTEAFF. CDR3 sequence (DNA): TGTGCCAGTACCACCCGGACAGGACGTACCGAAGCTTTCTTT.

This chain connects TRBV19 to TRBJ2-2; 9 nucleotides align to TRBD2. Unmatched junction bases numbered 9, after V lost 7 bases and J lost 3 bases. This CDR3 is 16 amino acids long. Germline-derived CDR1 and CDR2 are LNHDA and SQIVND (reference sequence). The chain's CDR3 is CASTLSGRIDTGELFF. CDR3 bases: TGTGCCAGTACCCTTAGCGGGAGAATCGACACCGGGGAGCTGTTTTTT.

The V call is TRBV18, the J call TRBJ2-7; 7 positions agree with TRBD2. The junction had 10 bases not matched to a gene; V was cut back by 3 bases and J by 2 bases. This CDR3 spans 16 amino acids. The germline gives CDR1 KGHSH, CDR2 LQKENI. CDR3: CASSPGGGSTPYEQYF. CDR3 DNA: TGTGCCAGCTCACCTGGAGGCGGGAGTACCCCCTACGAGCAGTACTTC.

The chain carries TRBV28 and TRBJ2-5; TRBD1 aligns across 8 bases. Germline CDR1 is MDHEN and CDR2 is SYDVKM. The junction had 9 bases not matched to a gene; V was cut back by 6 bases and J by 0 bases. CDR3 length: 16 amino acids. The DNA for the CDR3 is TGTGCCAGCAGCGAACCCGGGACAGGACACCAAGAGACCCAGTACTTC. Encoded protein: CASSEPGTGHQETQYF.

CDR3 nucleotide sequence: TGTGCCAGCAGCTTAGTCTCCTACTCCTACGAGCAGTACTTC. Protein product: CASSLVSYSYEQYF. V is TRBV7-8 and J is TRBJ2-7, with no clear D. V lost 1 base and J lost 0, with 7 bases in between. From germline, CDR1 is SGHVS and CDR2 FQNEAQ. The CDR3 is 14 amino acids.

The genes are TRBV6-5 and TRBJ2-3; 8 bases line up with TRBD2. CDR1 is MNHEY, CDR2 SVGAGI, per germline. The CDR3 spans 15 residues. The V gene end was trimmed by 6 bases and the J gene end by 2 bases; junction bases not matched to a gene: 7. In DNA form, the CDR3 reads TGTGCCAGCAGCCCACTAGCGGCCTTCACAGATACGCAGTATTTT. It yields the protein CASSPLAAFTDTQYF.

This chain links TRBV4-2 with TRBJ2-1, with TRBD2 identical over 10 bases. V dropped 0 bases and J dropped 6; count of bases not matched to a gene: 5. The CDR3 is 16 residues long. In germline, CDR1 is LGHNA, CDR2 YNFKEQ. The CDR3 DNA follows: TGTGCCAGCAGCCAAGAGGTGAGCGGGAGGGGCAATGAGCAGTTCTTC. This encodes CASSQEVSGRGNEQFF.

The J gene is TRBJ1-2, the V gene TRBV9, with D perhaps matching TRBD1 (5 bases). Deletions cut 4 bases from V and 7 bases from J, with 29 bases between. The V gene's germline CDR1 is SGDLS and CDR2 YYNGEE. This CDR3 is built from 18 residues. DNA of the CDR3: TGTGCCAGCAGCCCCCCCGGGGAGGACACGGAAGCTGTAAGTGGCTACACCTTC. This sequence encodes CASSPPGEDTEAVSGYTF.

Written as DNA, the CDR3 is TGTGCCAGCAGTGACCTAGCGGGAGGCACAGATACGCAGTATTTT. It specifies CASSDLAGGTDTQYF. The V and J genes are TRBV6-4 and TRBJ2-3; 10 nucleotides align to TRBD2. CDR1 MRHNA and CDR2 SNTAGT come from the germline V gene. V lost 2 bases to trimming and J lost 1 base; unmatched junction nucleotides: 0. The CDR3 runs 15 residues.

The chain recombines TRBV6-5 with TRBJ2-5, with TRBD2 matching 8 bases. The DNA end is a closer match to TRBJ2-7, so the J assignment may be wrong. CDR1 and CDR2 from the germline V gene are MNHEY and SVGAGI. The length of the CDR3 is 15 residues. CDR3 DNA sequence: TGTGCCAGCAGGGAGACACTAGCGGCACACTACGAGCAGTACTTC. Protein: CASRETLAAHYEQYF.

The chain carries TRBV19 and TRBJ1-1; TRBD1 aligns across 7 bases. Germline V gene data show CDR1 as LNHDA and CDR2 as SQIVND (reference sequence). After removal of 5 bases from V and 1 base from J, the junction contained 7 bases not matched to a gene. There are 15 residues in the CDR3. CDR3: CASSQSPGGNTEAFF. In DNA form, the CDR3 reads TGTGCCAGTAGTCAGTCCCCAGGGGGGAACACTGAAGCTTTCTTT.

V usage is TRBV30 and J usage is TRBJ2-1; TRBD1 might be the D (6 bases). The V gene lost 2 bases and the J gene lost 8 bases, with 13 bases spanning the gap. The CDR3 covers 13 residues. Germline V lookup: CDR1 GTSNPN, CDR2 SVGIG (reference sequence). The DNA of the CDR3 is TGTGCCTGGAGTAAAGGGGGAACCGATGAGCAGTTCTTC. Protein product: CAWSKGGTDEQFF.

J is TRBJ2-5 and V is TRBV30; TRBD1 is a possible D gene (5 bases). The germline V gene encodes CDR1 GTSNPN and CDR2 SVGIG (reference sequence). The CDR3 is 15 amino acids. V lost 0 bases and J lost 1, with 12 bases in between. The CDR3 bases are TGTGCCTGGAGTGTAGCGCAGGGCTCCCAAGAGACCCAGTACTTC. It codes for CAWSVAQGSQETQYF.

The chain joins TRBV27 to TRBJ2-7; 10 bases are a match to TRBD2. Trimming cost V 5 bases and J 13 bases; bases outside gene matches: 20. The CDR3 extends over 16 amino acids. Germline assignment: CDR1 MNHEY and CDR2 SMNVEV (reference sequence). The DNA for the CDR3 is TGTGCCAGCAGTCCTCATGGGGGAGGACTAGCGGTCTGGGGTTACTTC. Its translation is CASSPHGGGLAVWGYF.

The chain employs TRBV7-2 and TRBJ1-3; D uncertain. The CDR3 spans 17 residues. Germline-derived CDR1 and CDR2 are SGHTA and FQGNSA. Trimming cost V 1 base and J 0 bases, with 13 bases left between them. CDR3 nucleotides: TGTGCCAGCAGCTTAGAAGAAAACCTTAGCTCTGGAAACACCATATATTTT. Translation: CASSLEENLSSGNTIYF.

The chain recombines TRBV10-3 with TRBJ1-5; D is perhaps TRBD1 (6 bases). Germline V gene sequence: CDR1 ENHRY, CDR2 SYGVKD. This CDR3 comprises 13 residues. V gave up 10 bases and J gave up 2 bases, with 12 bases separating them. Here the CDR3 reads CATQGEGNQPQHF. In nucleotides, the CDR3 is TGTGCCACACAGGGAGAGGGCAATCAGCCCCAGCATTTT.

Only one count was recorded for this clone. V gene TRBV19 combines with J gene TRBJ2-1, with 9 positions matching TRBD2. Germline values: CDR1 LNHDA, CDR2 SQIVND (reference sequence). The CDR3 is made up of 15 amino acids. The V and J ends lost 5 bases and 4 bases, in that order; junction bases with no gene match: 6. CDR3 loop: CASSPPGLAYNEQFF. The DNA of the CDR3 is TGTGCCAGTAGTCCACCCGGACTAGCGTACAATGAGCAGTTCTTC.